This passage covers 8 T cell receptor beta chains from one sample sequenced in a study of metastatic and nonmetastatic thyroid tumors. TCRdb re-clonotyped the PCR reads through MiXCR. The sample has 60,000 to 75,000 clones; approximately 4.1% are singletons. Prior to thyroid surgery, none of the patients had received any treatment. The sequencing input was blood. All receptors derive from a female donor with papillary thyroid cancer or a benign thyroid nodule (not recorded which). Some clones in this sample may be carry-over from other donors' samples.

There are a few counts of this clone. CDR3 nucleotides: TGTGCCAGCAGCTTAGGTACTAGTTTTACCAAAAACATTCAGTACTTC. Protein sequence: CASSLGTSFTKNIQYF. V is TRBV6-5 and J is TRBJ2-4; TRBD2 might be the D (5 bases). V was shortened by 6 bases and J by 2 bases, with 17 bases between the two germline ends. Germline CDR1 and CDR2: MNHEY and SVGAGI. The CDR3 sequence is 16 residues long.

This clone was seen a few times. One junction end does not reproduce the germline sequence, and a read error may be involved. In the same sample, other DNA sequences code for this CDR3. V usage is TRBV7-2 and J usage is TRBJ2-5; no definite D call. Per germline, CDR1 SGHTA and CDR2 FQGNSA. The CDR3 sequence is 12 residues long. As DNA, the CDR3 is TGTGCCAGCAGCTACCGCGGTGAGACCCAATACTTC. Encoded protein: CASSYRGETQYF.

This clone was recorded many times. The chain combines TRBV30 with TRBJ2-4, with D possibly TRBD1 on 6 matching bases. This CDR3 contains 15 residues. V lost 2 bases and J lost 3, with 14 bases in between. In germline, CDR1 is GTSNPN, CDR2 SVGIG (reference sequence). The CDR3 sequence is CAWSLGQRYKNIQYF. CDR3 in DNA: TGTGCCTGGAGTTTAGGACAGAGGTACAAAAACATTCAGTACTTC.

This clone was detected ten times or more. The chain combines TRBV29-1 with TRBJ2-1; 11 bases agree with TRBD2. Germline lookup yields CDR1 SQVTM and CDR2 ANQGSEA. The CDR3 consists of 13 residues. V was pared by 6 bases and J by 4 bases, with 2 bases of the junction left unmatched. The DNA for the CDR3 is TGCAGCGTGGGACTAGCGGAGTACAATGAGCAGTTCTTC. Translation: CSVGLAEYNEQFF.

On this clone: A much larger clonotype is one base distant, so this may be a read error. The CDR3 region is CASILSRPDTQYF. The CDR3 DNA is TGTGCCAGCATTTTAAGTCGGCCAGATACGCAGTATTTT. The chain recombines TRBV27 with TRBJ2-3; D remains unclear. This CDR3 comprises 13 residues. Germline-derived CDR1 and CDR2 are MNHEY and SMNVEV (reference sequence).

The chain is built from TRBV6-6 and TRBJ2-2; D may be TRBD1 (6 bases). The germline CDR1 and CDR2 sequences are MNHNY and SVGAGI (reference sequence). This CDR3 has 16 amino acids. V shed 0 bases and J shed 6 bases, with 14 bases lying between them. The CDR3 spells CASSYSGLRGSGELFF. In nucleotides, the CDR3 is TGTGCCAGCAGTTACTCCGGTCTCAGGGGTTCCGGGGAGCTGTTTTTT.

The sample holds many counts of this clone. V usage is TRBV18 and J usage is TRBJ2-3; possible D gene TRBD2, 6 bases. The germline V gene has CDR1 KGHSH and CDR2 LQKENI. V was cut by 3 bases and J by 0 bases, with 7 bases left in between. This CDR3 contains 14 residues. CDR3 amino acids: CASSPGTSTDTQYF. CDR3 sequence (DNA): TGTGCCAGCTCACCCGGGACTAGCACAGATACGCAGTATTTT.

This clone has a count of ten or more. The gene calls are TRBV30 and TRBJ2-7; 9 nucleotides align to TRBD1. The germline V gene encodes CDR1 GTSNPN and CDR2 SVGIG (reference sequence). The CDR3 is 13 amino acids. After removal of 7 bases from V and 2 bases from J, the junction contained 6 bases not matched to a gene. The CDR3 region has the DNA TGTGCCTCACTTAGACAGGGGGCCTACGAGCAGTACTTC. Amino acids: CASLRQGAYEQYF.